This is a list of T cell receptor beta chains from one sample in a study of cytomegalovirus exposure and HLA in healthy donors. Generated by immunoSEQ multiplex PCR, the TCRdb table keeps only in-frame clones and is missing some. The sample yields around 100,000 clones, around 73% seen once. Sample: PBMCs. Receptors were obtained from a woman aged 25 to 39 in good health and CMV-seropositive. CDR3s leave out the opening cysteine and the closing phenylalanine or tryptophan.

V: TRBV5-4; CDR3: ASSPRGGAAGNTIY
V: TRBV27; CDR3: ASTATGLAENYEQY
V: TRBV10-3; CDR3: AISEYQDGYT
V: TRBV19; CDR3: ASSTSGGLNTGELF
V: TRBV5-1; CDR3: ASSYGQGPNYGYT
V: TRBV30; CDR3: AWSVLKTATGGSPLH
V: TRBV6-6; CDR3: ASNSGQGSNEQF
V: TRBV9; CDR3: ASSVGGQGNQPQH
V: TRBV6-1; CDR3: ASSAGGAYGYT
V: TRBV9; CDR3: ASSPGGGEYGYT
V: TRBV5-1; CDR3: ASSPRLAGLYEQY
V: TRBV7-9; CDR3: ASSLVKGAGELF
V: TRBV30; CDR3: AWSPGGANGYT
V: TRBV6-5; CDR3: ASRLDSLGELF
V: TRBV13; CDR3: ASSLGGNSQTTGEQY
V: TRBV2; CDR3: ASSDLTSGSYEQY
V: TRBV7-3; CDR3: ASSPLGGYEQY
V: TRBV7-9; CDR3: ASSFFGQGNPGELF
V: TRBV14; CDR3: ASSPDRTYGYT
V: TRBV7-9; CDR3: ASPTIQY
V: TRBV7-9; CDR3: ASSSGLWNTEAF
V: TRBV30; CDR3: AWKDRGENNSPLH
V: TRBV5-1; CDR3: ASSPDRGLRTGELF
V: TRBV6-4; CDR3: ASSPTGGPGNTIY
V: TRBV18; CDR3: ASSPNRGLDTEAF
V: TRBV7-9; CDR3: ASSLEDWNSYEQY
V: TRBV5-8; CDR3: ASSLQGHSYNEQF
V: TRBV5-6; CDR3: ASSFSFFLGYT
V: TRBV27; CDR3: ASWAGNYGYT
V: TRBV7-9; CDR3: ASSLRREATYEQY
V: TRBV18; CDR3: ASSPAGGNQPQH
V: TRBV6-1; CDR3: ASSGTQGAETQY
V: TRBV10-3; CDR3: ASSDRVYRNEQY
V: TRBV4-2; CDR3: ASQDRNQETQY
V: TRBV30; CDR3: AWGLAGVAYEQY
V: TRBV9; CDR3: ASSGGRLAADRFTGELF
V: TRBV7-2; CDR3: ASSPPGDYGYT
V: TRBV6-5; CDR3: ASSYQYNEQF
V: TRBV6-5; CDR3: ASSYGEGEAF
V: TRBV28; CDR3: ASSGLAASTDTQY
V: TRBV18; CDR3: ASSPQATGAMGYGYT
V: TRBV5-1; CDR3: ASSLVGSSSYNEQF
V: TRBV5-1; CDR3: ASSFRDGDRYEQY
V: TRBV5-4; CDR3: ASSKRQGEKLF
V: TRBV7-8; CDR3: ASSLARDRVYGYT
V: TRBV7-2; CDR3: ASSLVDRGYQETQY
V: TRBV4-1; CDR3: ASSHVGTSGNEQF
V: TRBV7-3; CDR3: ASSSWDYSYEQY
V: TRBV4-1; CDR3: ASSQDLSGSGETQY
V: TRBV5-4; CDR3: ASSFADRGYEQY
V: TRBV4-1; CDR3: ASSQAGGARPGNNEQF
V: TRBV5-1; CDR3: ASSLAGAQETQY
V: TRBV7-9; CDR3: ASSLRSGDIGELF
V: TRBV18; CDR3: ASSYRPGSTNEKLF
V: TRBV10-3; CDR3: AISGGTGNQPQH
V: TRBV19; CDR3: ASSPLRQVNEQF
V: TRBV13; CDR3: ASSLGGRGGYNEQF
V: TRBV15; CDR3: ATSRGGHINQPQH
V: TRBV6-1; CDR3: ASSESSDNPNTEAF